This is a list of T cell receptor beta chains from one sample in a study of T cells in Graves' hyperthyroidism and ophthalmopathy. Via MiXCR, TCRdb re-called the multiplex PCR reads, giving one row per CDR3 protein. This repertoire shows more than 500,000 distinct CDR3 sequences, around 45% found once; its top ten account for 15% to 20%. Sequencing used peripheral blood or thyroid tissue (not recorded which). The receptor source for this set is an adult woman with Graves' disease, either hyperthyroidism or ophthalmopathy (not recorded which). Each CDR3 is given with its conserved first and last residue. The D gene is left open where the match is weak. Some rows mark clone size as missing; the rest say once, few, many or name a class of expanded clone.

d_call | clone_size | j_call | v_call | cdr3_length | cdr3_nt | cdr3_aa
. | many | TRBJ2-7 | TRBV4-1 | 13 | TGCGCCAGCAGCCAAGTTGGCAGAGGACGGCAGTACTTC | CASSQVGRGRQYF
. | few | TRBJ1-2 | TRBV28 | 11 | TGTGCCAGCAGTTTTTATAGAGGCTACACCTTC | CASSFYRGYTF
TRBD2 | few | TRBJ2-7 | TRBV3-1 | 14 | TGTGCCAGCAGCCAAGGCGGGAGGCTCTACGAGCAGTACTTC | CASSQGGRLYEQYF
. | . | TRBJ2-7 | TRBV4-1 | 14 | TGCGCCAGCAGCCAAGACGGGGCGGGCACAGAGCAGTACTTC | CASSQDGAGTEQYF
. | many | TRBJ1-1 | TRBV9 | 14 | TGTGCCAGCAGCGTTTTAGGTTCGGGCACTGAAGCTTTCTTT | CASSVLGSGTEAFF
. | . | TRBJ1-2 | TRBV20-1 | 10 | TGCAGTAAGGGCGTGGGTGGCTACACCTTC | CSKGVGGYTF
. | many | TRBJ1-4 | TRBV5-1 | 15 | TGCGCCAGCAGCTTAGGACCCAAAGCACTTGAAAAACTGTTTTTT | CASSLGPKALEKLFF
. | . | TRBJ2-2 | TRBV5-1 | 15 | TGCGCCAGCTCGATGACTGTTCCGGACACCGGGGAGCTGTTTTTT | CASSMTVPDTGELFF
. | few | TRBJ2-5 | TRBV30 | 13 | TGTGCCTGGAGCGTAGGAGATTCGGAGACCCAGTACTTC | CAWSVGDSETQYF
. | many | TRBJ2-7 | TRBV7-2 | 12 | TGTGCCAGCAGCTTTCGACCCTACGAGCAGTACTTC | CASSFRPYEQYF
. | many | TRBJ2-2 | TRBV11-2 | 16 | TGTGCCAGCAGCCCGGGGTGGGGACAAAACACCGGGGAGCTGTTTTTT | CASSPGWGQNTGELFF
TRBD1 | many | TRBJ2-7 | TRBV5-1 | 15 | TGCGCCAGCAGCTCCTGGACAGGGGATCGCTACGAGCAGTACTTC | CASSSWTGDRYEQYF
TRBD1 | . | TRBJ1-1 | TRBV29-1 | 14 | TGCAGCGTAATTAACGACAGGGGACAAACTGAAGCTTTCTTT | CSVINDRGQTEAFF
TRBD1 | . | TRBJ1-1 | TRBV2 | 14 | TGTGCCACCCACCAGGAAACAGGGGGCTCGTGGGCTTTCTTT | CATHQETGGSWAFF
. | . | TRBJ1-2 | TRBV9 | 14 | TGTGCCAGCAGCGGACCAGGGGACCACTATGGCTACACCTTC | CASSGPGDHYGYTF
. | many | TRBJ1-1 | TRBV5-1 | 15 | TGCGCCAGCAGCTTGTTTACAGGACTCAACACTGAAGCTTTCTTT | CASSLFTGLNTEAFF
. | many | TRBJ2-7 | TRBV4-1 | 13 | TGCGCCAGCAGCCCCGAGGACAGATACGAGCAGTACTTC | CASSPEDRYEQYF
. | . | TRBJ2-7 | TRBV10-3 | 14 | TGTGCCATCAGTGAGTCGAGGCAGGCGGGATCTCAGTACTTC | CAISESRQAGSQYF
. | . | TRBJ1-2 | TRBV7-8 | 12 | TGTGCCAGCAGACTCCGGACGGGTGGCTACACCTTC | CASRLRTGGYTF
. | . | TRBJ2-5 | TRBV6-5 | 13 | TGTGCCAGCCTCGGTGGGGGGGCCCAGACCCAGTACTTC | CASLGGGAQTQYF
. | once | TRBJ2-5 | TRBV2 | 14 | TGTGCCAGCAGTGAAACGTGGGGCTCGGAGACCCAGTACTTC | CASSETWGSETQYF
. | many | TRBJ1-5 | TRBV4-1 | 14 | TGCGCCAGCAGCCCCAGGGATTTGGGTCAGCCCCAGCATTTT | CASSPRDLGQPQHF
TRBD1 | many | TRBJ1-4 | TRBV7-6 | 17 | TGTGCCAGCAGCGACGACAGGGGCGGAAACCCCAATGAAAAACTGTTTTTT | CASSDDRGGNPNEKLFF
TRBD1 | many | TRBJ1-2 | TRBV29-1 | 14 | TGCAGCGTCCAAACGTCCGGGACAGGGGTCGGCTACACCTTC | CSVQTSGTGVGYTF
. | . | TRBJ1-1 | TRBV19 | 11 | TGTGCCAGTATTCAGGGGTTTGCAGCTTTCTTT | CASIQGFAAFF
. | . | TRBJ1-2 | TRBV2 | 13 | TGTGCCAGCAGTGCCTGGGGGGGGGGTGGCTACACCTTC | CASSAWGGGGYTF
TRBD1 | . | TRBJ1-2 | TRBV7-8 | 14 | TGTGCCAGCAGGGAGACAGGGGCGACTCTTGGCTACACCTTC | CASRETGATLGYTF
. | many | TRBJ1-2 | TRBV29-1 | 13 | TGCAGCGTTGAGGCCGGAGTAAACTATGGCTACACCTTC | CSVEAGVNYGYTF
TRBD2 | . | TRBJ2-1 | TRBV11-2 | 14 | TGTGCCAGCAGCTCTAGACTAGCGCGCAATGAGCAGTTCTTC | CASSSRLARNEQFF
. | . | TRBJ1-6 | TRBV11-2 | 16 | TGTGCCAGCAGCTTTGGTGCTAGTGGAGGGGGTGCACCCCTCCACTTT | CASSFGASGGGAPLHF
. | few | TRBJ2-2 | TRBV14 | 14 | TGTGCCACTTTAAGGGGAGCCAACACCGGGGAGCTGTTTTTT | CATLRGANTGELFF
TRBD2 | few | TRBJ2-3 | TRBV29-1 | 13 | TGCAGCGCTCAGCGGGGACGCACAGATACGCAGTATTTT | CSAQRGRTDTQYF
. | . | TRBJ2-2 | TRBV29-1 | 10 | TGCAGCGTTGAGGAGGGGGAGCTGTTTTTT | CSVEEGELFF
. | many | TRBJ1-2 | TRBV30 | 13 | TGTGCCTGGAGTATAGAGGGTTTCGATGGCTACACCTTC | CAWSIEGFDGYTF
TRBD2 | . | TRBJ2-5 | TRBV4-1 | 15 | TGCGCCAGCAGCCCCTCCTCTGGGACTAGCGAGACCCAGTACTTC | CASSPSSGTSETQYF
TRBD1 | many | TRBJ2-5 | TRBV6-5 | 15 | TGTGCCAGCAGCCCACCCGGACAGGTTCGAGGGACCCAGTACTTC | CASSPPGQVRGTQYF
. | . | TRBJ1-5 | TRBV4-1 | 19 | TGCGCCAGCAGCCAAGATTCGGGTATAGGGGCGGGCGGCAATCAGCCCCAGCATTTT | CASSQDSGIGAGGNQPQHF
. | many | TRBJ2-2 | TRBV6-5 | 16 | TGTGCCAGCAGTTACCAGGCAGGGTACGTCGGCGGGGAGCTGTTTTTT | CASSYQAGYVGGELFF
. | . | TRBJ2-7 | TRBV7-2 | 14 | TGTGCCAGCAGATCTACCGGGAGTACCTACGAGCAGTACTTC | CASRSTGSTYEQYF
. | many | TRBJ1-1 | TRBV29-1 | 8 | TGCAGCGCCCATGAAGCTTTCTTT | CSAHEAFF
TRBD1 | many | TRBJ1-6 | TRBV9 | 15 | TGTGCCAGCAGCGTACTGGGACAGACTAATTCACCCCTCCACTTT | CASSVLGQTNSPLHF
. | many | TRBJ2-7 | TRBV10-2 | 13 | TGCGCCAGCACGCCAGCGGGCTCCTACGAGCAGTACTTC | CASTPAGSYEQYF
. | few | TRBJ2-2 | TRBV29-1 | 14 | TGCAGCGCAGCGACAGAGATGAACACTGGGGAGCTGTTTTTT | CSAATEMNTGELFF
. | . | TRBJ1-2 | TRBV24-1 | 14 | TGTGCCACCAGTGACCCGGGGGCTGCCTGGGGCTACACCTTC | CATSDPGAAWGYTF
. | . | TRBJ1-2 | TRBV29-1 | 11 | TGCAGCGAAGGCACCAACTATGGCTACACCTTC | CSEGTNYGYTF
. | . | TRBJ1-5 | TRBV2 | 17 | TGTGCCAGCAGGATCGGGGGGGGGAGGTATAGCAATCAGCCCCAGCATTTT | CASRIGGGRYSNQPQHF
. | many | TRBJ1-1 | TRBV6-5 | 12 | TGTGCCAGCCGGGGGGCTGACACTGAAGCTTTCTTT | CASRGADTEAFF
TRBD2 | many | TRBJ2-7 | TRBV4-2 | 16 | TGTGCCAGCAGCCCGCAAACTAGCGGGAGGGTCCACGAGCAGTACTTC | CASSPQTSGRVHEQYF
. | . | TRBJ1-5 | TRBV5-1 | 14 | TGCGCCAGCAGCCGGGGACCTAACCAAGAGACCCAGCATTTT | CASSRGPNQETQHF
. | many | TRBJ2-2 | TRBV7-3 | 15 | TGTGCCAGCAGCTTAACGCGGGAGAACACCGGGGAGCTGTTTTTT | CASSLTRENTGELFF